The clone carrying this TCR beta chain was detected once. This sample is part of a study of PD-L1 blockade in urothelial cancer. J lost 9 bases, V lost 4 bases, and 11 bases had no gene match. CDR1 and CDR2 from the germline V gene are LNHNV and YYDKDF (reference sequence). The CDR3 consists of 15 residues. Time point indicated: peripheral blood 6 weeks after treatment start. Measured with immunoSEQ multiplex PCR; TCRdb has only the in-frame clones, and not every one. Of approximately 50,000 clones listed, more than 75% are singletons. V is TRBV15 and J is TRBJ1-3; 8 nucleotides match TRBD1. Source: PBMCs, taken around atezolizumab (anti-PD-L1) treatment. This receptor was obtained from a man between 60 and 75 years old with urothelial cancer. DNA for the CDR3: TGTGCCACCAGCACCCGGGACAGGTTTTCTACCACCATATATTTT. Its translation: CATSTRDRFSTTIYF.